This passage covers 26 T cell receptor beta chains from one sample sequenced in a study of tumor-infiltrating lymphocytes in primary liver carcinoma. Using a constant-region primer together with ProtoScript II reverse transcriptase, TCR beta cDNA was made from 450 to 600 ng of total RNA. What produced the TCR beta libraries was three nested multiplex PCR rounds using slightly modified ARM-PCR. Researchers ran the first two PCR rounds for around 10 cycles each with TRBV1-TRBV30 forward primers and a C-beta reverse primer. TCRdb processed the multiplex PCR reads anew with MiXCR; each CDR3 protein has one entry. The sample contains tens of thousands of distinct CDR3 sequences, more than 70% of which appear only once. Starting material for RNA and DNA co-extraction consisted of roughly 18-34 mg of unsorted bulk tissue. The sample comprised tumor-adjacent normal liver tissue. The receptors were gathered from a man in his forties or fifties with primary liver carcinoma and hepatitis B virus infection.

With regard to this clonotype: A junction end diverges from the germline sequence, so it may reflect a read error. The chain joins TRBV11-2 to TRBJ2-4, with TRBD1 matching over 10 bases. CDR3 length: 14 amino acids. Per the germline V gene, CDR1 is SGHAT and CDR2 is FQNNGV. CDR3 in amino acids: CASSPGTGDNILYF. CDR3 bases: TGTGCCAGCAGCCCCGGGACAGGGGATAATATTCTGTACTTC.

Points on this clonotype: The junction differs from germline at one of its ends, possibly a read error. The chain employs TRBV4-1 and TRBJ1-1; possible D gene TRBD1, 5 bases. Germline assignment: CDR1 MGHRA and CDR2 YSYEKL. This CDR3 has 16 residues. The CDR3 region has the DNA TGCGCCAGCAGCCTCGGGATAGGGGCCCTGAACACTGAAGCCCTCTTT. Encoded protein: CASSLGIGALNTEALF.

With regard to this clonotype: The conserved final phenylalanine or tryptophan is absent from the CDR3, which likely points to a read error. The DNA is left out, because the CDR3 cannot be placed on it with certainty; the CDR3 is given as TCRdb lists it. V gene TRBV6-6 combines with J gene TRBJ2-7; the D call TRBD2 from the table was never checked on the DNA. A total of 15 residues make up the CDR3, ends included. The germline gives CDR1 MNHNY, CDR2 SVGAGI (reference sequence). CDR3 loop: CASSYTEEGGDEQYY.

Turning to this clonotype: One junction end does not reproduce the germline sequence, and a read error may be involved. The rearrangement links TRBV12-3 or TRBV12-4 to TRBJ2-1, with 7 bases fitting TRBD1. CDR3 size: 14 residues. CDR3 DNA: TGTACCAGCAGGCCGGGACAGATCTACGATGAGCAGTTCTTC. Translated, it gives CTSRPGQIYDEQFF.

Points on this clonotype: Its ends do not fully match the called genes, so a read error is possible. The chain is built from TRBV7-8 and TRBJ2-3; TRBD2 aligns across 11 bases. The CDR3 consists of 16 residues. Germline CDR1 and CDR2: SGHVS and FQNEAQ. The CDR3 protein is CASSSLGTSGRSTHYF. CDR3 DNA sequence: TGTGCCAGCAGCTCCCTCGGGACTAGCGGTAGGAGTACGCACTATTTT.

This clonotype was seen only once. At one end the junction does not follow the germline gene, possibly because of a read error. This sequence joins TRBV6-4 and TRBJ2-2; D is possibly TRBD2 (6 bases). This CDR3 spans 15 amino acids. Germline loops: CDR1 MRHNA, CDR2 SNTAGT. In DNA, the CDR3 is TGTGCCAGCAGTGAGGGAGGCAACAACACCGGGGAGATGTTTTTT. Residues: CASSEGGNNTGEMFF.

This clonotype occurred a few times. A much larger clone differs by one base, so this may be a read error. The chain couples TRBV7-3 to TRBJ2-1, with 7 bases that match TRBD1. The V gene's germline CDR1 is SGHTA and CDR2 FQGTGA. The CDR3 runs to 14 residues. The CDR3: CASNLDRAGNEQFF. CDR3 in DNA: TGTGCCAGCAACTTAGACAGGGCAGGTAATGAGCAGTTCTTC.

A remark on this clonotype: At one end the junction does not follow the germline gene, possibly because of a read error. Here the CDR3 DNA reads TGTGCCGGCTGCTCAACCATGAGCGGGGGTTACAATGAGCTGTTCTTC. This sequence encodes CAGCSTMSGGYNELFF. The chain employs TRBV11-2 and TRBJ2-1, with TRBD2 identical over 8 bases. Looked up from germline, CDR1 is SGHAT and CDR2 is FQNNGV. This CDR3 is 16 amino acids long.

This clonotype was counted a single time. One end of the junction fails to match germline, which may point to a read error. This CDR3 is CASTYRVGTGELLF. The CDR3 coding sequence is TGTGCCAGCACTTACAGGGTAGGCACCGGGGAGCTGTTGTTT. This chain joins TRBV6-2 or TRBV6-3 and TRBJ2-2; D possibly corresponds to TRBD1 (6 bases). Germline CDR1 reads MNHEY; CDR2 reads SVGEGT. This CDR3 contains 14 residues.

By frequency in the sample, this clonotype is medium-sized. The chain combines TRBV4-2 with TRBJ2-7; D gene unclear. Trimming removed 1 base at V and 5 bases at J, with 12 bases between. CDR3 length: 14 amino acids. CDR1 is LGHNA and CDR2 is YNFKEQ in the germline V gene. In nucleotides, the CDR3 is TGTGCCAGCAGCCAAGTTGTCCCCGAGGACGAGCAGTACTTC. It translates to CASSQVVPEDEQYF.

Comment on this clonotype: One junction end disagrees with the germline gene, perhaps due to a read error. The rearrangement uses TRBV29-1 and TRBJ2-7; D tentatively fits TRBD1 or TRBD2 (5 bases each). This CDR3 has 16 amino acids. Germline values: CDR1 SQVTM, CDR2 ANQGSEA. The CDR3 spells CSAMASGTGTPYEQYF. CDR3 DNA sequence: TGTAGCGCCATGGCATCTGGGACCGGCACTCCCTATGAGCAATACTTC.

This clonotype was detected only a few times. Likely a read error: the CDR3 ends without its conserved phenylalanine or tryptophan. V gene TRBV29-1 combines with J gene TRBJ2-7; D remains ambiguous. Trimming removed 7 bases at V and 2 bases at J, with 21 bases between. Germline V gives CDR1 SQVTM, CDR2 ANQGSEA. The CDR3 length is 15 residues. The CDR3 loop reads CSAQTLAGSPYEQYI. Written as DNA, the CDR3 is TGCAGCGCCCAGACGTTGGCAGGTAGCCCCTACGAGCAGTACATC.

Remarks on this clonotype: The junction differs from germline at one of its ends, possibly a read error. As DNA, the CDR3 is TGTGCCAGCATCAGGGGAGACTACGAGCAATTCTTC. Amino acid sequence: CASIRGDYEQFF. The chain is built from TRBV12-3 or TRBV12-4 and TRBJ2-1; D perhaps matches TRBD1 (6 bases). This CDR3 contains 12 residues.

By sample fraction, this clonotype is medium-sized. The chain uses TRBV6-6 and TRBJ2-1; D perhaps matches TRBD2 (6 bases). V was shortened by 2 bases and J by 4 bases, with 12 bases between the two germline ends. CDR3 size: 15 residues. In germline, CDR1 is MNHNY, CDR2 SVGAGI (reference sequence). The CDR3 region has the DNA TGTGCCAGCAGTTACCCGGGAGACGGGTACAATGAGCAGTTCTTC. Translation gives CASSYPGDGYNEQFF.

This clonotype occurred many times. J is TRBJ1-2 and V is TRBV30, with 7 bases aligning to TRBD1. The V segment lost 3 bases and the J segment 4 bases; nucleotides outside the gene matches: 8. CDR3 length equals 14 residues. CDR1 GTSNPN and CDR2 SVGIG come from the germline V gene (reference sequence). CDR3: CAWSEQGRSYGYTF. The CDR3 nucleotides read TGTGCCTGGAGCGAACAGGGGCGTAGCTATGGCTACACCTTC.

This CDR3 is CVNSFLGTSGTKNIQYF. The CDR3 region has the DNA TGTGTCAATAGCTTTCTCGGGACTAGCGGGACCAAAAACATTCAGTACTTC. The chain uses TRBV11-1 and TRBJ2-4, with 13 bases identical to TRBD2. The CDR3 totals 17 residues. Germline assignment: CDR1 SGHAT and CDR2 FQDESV (reference sequence).

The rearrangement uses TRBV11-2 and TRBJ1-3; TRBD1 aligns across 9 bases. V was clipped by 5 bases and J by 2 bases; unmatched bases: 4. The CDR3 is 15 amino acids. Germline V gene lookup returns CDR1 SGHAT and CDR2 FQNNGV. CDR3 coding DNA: TGTGCCAGCAGCATCGGGACAGGGACTGGAAACACCATATATTTT. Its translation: CASSIGTGTGNTIYF. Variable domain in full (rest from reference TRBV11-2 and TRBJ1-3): EAGVAQSPRYKIIEKRQSVAFWCNPISGHATLYWYQQILGQGPKLLIQFQNNGVVDDSQLPKDRFSAERLKGVDSTLKIQPAKLEDSAVYLCASSIGTGTGNTIYFGEGSWLTVV.

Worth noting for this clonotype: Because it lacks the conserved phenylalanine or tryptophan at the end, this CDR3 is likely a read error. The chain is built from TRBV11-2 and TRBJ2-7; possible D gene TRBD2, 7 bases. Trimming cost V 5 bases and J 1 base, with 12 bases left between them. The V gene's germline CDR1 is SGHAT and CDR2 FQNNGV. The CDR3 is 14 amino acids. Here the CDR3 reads CASSPRGGSYEQYI. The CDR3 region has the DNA TGTGCCAGCAGCCCCAGGGGAGGGTCCTACGAGCAGTACATC.

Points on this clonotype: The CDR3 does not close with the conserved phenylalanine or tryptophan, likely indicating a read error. This CDR3 reads CSGRQIRQETQYI. DNA of the CDR3: TGTAGCGGGAGACAGATCCGGCAAGAGACCCAGTACATC. V is TRBV29-1 and J is TRBJ2-5; 9 bases line up with TRBD2. Germline CDR1 is SQVTM and CDR2 is ANQGSEA. The CDR3 totals 13 residues.

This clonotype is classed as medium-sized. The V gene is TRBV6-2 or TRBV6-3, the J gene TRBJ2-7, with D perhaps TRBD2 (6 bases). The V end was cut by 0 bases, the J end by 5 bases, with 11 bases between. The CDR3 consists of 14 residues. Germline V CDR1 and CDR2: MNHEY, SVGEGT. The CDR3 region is CASSYSASVDEQYF. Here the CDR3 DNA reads TGTGCCAGCAGTTACTCGGCTAGCGTGGACGAGCAGTACTTC.

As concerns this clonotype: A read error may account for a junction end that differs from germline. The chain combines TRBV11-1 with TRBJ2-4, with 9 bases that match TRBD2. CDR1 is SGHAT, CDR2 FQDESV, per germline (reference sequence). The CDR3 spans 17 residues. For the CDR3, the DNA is TGTGCCGGCAGCCTTCCCGGGACTAGCAGGACCAAAAACATTCAGTACTTC. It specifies CAGSLPGTSRTKNIQYF.

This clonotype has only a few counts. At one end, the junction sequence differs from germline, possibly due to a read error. The CDR3 here is CSVIENTDAFF. The CDR3 nucleotides are TGTAGCGTTATCGAGAACACTGACGCTTTCTTT. The chain uses TRBV29-1 and TRBJ1-1; D unclear. The CDR3 extends over 11 amino acids. The germline gives CDR1 SQVTM, CDR2 ANQGSEA.

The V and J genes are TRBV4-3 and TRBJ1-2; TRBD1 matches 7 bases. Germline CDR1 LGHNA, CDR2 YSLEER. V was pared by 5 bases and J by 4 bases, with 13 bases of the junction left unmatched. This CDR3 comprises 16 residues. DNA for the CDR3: TGCGCCAGCAGCTACTCTGCCACAGGGGAAAGCTATGGCTACACCTTC. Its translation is CASSYSATGESYGYTF.

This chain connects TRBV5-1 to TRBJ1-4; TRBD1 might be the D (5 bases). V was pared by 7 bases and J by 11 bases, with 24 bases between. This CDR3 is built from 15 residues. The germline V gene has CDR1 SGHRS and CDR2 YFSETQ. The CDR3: CASSNPGTNNGKLFF. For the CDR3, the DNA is TGCGCCAGCTCCAATCCCGGGACGAATAATGGGAAACTGTTTTTT.

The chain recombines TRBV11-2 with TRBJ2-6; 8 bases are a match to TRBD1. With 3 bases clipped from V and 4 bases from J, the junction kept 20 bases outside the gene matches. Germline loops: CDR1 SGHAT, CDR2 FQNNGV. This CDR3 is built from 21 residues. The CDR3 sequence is CASSLGGDRGISLSGANVLTF. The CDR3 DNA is TGTGCCAGCAGCTTGGGGGGAGACAGGGGCATCTCCCTCTCCGGGGCCAACGTCCTGACTTTC.

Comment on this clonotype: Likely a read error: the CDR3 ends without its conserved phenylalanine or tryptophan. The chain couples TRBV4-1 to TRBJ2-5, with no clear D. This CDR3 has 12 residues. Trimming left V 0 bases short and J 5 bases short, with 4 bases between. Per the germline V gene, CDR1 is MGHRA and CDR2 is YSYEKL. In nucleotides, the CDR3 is TGCGCCAGCAGCCAAGAACGGGAGACCCAGTACTAC. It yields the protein CASSQERETQYY.